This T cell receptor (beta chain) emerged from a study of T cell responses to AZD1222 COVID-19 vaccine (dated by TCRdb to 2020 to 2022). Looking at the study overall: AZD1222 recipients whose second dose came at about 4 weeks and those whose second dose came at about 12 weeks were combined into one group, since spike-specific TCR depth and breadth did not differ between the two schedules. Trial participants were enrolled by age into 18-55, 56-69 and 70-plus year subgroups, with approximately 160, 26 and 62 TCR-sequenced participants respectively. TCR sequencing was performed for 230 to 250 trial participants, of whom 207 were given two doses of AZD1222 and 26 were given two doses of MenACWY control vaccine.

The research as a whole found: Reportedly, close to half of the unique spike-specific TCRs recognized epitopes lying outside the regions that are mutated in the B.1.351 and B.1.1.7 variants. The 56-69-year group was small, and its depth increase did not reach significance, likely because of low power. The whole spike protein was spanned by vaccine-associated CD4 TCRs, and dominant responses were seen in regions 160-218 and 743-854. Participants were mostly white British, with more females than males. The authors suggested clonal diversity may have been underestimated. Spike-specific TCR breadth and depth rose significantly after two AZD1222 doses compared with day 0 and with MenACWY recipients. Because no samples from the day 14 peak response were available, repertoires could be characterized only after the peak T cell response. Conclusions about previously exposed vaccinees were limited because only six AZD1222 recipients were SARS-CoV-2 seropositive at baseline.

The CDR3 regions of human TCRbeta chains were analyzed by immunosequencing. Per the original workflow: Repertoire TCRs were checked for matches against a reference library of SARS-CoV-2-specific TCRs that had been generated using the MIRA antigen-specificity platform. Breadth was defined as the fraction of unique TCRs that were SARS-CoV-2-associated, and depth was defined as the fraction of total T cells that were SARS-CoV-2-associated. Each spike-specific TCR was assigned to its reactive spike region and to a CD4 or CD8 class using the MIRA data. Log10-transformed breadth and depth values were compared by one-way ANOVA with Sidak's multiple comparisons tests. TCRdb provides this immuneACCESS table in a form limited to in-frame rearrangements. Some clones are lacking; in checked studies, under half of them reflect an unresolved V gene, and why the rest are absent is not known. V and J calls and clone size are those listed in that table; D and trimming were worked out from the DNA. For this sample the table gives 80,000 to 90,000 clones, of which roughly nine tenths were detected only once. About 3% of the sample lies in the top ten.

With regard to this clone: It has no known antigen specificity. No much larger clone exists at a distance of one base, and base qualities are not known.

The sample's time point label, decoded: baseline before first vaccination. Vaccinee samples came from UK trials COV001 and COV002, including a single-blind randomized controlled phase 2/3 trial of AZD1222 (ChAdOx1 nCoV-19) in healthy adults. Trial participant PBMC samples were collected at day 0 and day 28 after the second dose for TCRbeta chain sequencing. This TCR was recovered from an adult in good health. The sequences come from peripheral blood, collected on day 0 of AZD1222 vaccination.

CDR3 sequence: CASSLNPGQGSEKLFF. The DNA sequence reads TGTGCCAGCTCACTCAACCCGGGACAGGGGAGTGAAAAACTGTTTTTT. The rearranged chain carries TRBV18 and TRBJ1-4, and 10 junction bases match TRBD1. Its CDR3 holds 16 amino acids, cysteine through phenylalanine. The sequence is cut down to CDR3 DNA, 48 bases in frame from base 1. Trimming removed 4 bases from V and 7 bases from J; the gene matches leave 9 bases unexplained. In the germline V gene, CDR1 corresponds to KGHSH and CDR2 to LQKENI.